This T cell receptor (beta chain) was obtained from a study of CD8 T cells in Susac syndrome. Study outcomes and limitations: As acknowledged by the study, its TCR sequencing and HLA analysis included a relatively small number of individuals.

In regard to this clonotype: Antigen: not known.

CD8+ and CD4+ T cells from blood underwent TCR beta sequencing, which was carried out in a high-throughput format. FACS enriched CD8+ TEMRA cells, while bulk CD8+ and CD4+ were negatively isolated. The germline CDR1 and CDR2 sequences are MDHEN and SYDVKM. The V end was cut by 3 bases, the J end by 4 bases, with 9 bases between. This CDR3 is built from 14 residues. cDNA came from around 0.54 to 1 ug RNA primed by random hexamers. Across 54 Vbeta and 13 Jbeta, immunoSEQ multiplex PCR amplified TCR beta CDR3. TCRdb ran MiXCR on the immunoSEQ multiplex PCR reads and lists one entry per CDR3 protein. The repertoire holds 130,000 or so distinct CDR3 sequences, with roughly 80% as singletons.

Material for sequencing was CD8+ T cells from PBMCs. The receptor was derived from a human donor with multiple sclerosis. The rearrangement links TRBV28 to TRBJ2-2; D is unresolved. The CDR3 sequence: CASSFTQLTGELFF. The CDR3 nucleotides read TGTGCCAGCAGTTTCACCCAACTCACCGGGGAGCTGTTTTTT. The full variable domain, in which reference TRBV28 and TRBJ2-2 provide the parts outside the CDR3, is DVKVTQSSRYLVKRTGEKVFLECVQDMDHENMFWYRQDPGLGLRLIYFSYDVKMKEKGDIPEGYSVSREKKERFSLILESASTNQTSMYLCASSFTQLTGELFFGEGSRLTVL.